Below, 14 T cell receptor beta chains from the same sample are listed, as sequenced in a study of blood T cell repertoires in COVID-19. The assay was immunoSEQ multiplex PCR, and TCRdb's table has in-frame clones only and misses some. The data show hundreds of thousands of clones, roughly 90% seen once. Sequencing was performed on peripheral blood. These receptors all stem from a woman aged 25 to 39 with COVID-19, enrolled during active disease.

The V gene is TRBV3-1 (or the pseudogene TRBV3-2), the J gene TRBJ1-6; D not certain. This CDR3 is 15 amino acids long. Trimming removed 6 bases from V and 9 bases from J, with 18 bases in between. CDR1 is LGHDT, CDR2 YNNKEL, per germline (reference sequence). CDR3 loop: CASSRDPPGGSPLHF. The CDR3 DNA reads TGTGCCAGCAGTCGTGACCCCCCCGGAGGTTCACCCCTCCACTTT.

V and J are TRBV6-4 and TRBJ2-1, with a possible D match to TRBD1 (6 bases). This CDR3 comprises 16 residues. In germline, CDR1 is MRHNA, CDR2 SNTAGT. V lost 2 bases to trimming and J lost 7 bases, with 18 bases between them. CDR3 in amino acids: CASSDLRQGKKNEQFF. CDR3 sequence (DNA): TGTGCCAGCAGTGACCTGCGGCAGGGGAAGAAGAATGAGCAGTTCTTC.

This clone was seen just once. The rearrangement joins TRBV19 to TRBJ2-7, with 8 nucleotides matching TRBD1. The CDR3 consists of 19 residues. Germline CDR1 reads LNHDA; CDR2 reads SQIVND (reference sequence). Trimming at V came to 3 bases and at J to 0 bases, leaving 16 bases not matched to a gene. CDR3 amino acids: CASSILLTGAASNSYEQYV. The DNA of the CDR3 is TGTGCCAGTAGTATCTTACTGACAGGGGCCGCCTCAAACTCCTACGAGCAGTACGTC.

The table lists this clone with a few counts. The chain employs TRBV27 and TRBJ1-5; D remains unclear. Trimming left V 2 bases short and J 4 bases short, with 9 bases between. The CDR3 contains 14 residues. Germline V lookup: CDR1 MNHEY, CDR2 SMNVEV (reference sequence). In DNA form, the CDR3 reads TGTGCCAGCAGTTTAGGGTACGGGAATCAGCCCCAGCATTTT. Translated: CASSLGYGNQPQHF.

This clone was seen once. This rearrangement joins TRBV10-3 to TRBJ1-6; D possibly corresponds to TRBD1 (6 bases). Germline V gene sequence: CDR1 ENHRY, CDR2 SYGVKD. This CDR3 contains 14 residues. Trimming removed 5 bases at V and 9 bases at J, with 14 bases between. CDR3 in DNA: TGTGCCATCAGTCCGGCAGGGGAGGGTTCACCCCTCCACTTT. This encodes CAISPAGEGSPLHF.

The rearrangement links TRBV19 to TRBJ1-4; the match to TRBD1 covers 7 bases. Trimming cost V 8 bases and J 8 bases; bases outside gene matches: 11. The CDR3 length is 14 residues. From germline, CDR1 is LNHDA and CDR2 SQIVND (reference sequence). For the CDR3, the DNA is TGTGCCAGTGGCGAGGTGGGGACAGCCGAAAAACTGTTTTTT. Amino acid sequence: CASGEVGTAEKLFF.

The chain has TRBV24-1 and TRBJ2-3; 9 bases fit TRBD2. There are 18 residues in the CDR3. Germline lookup yields CDR1 KGHDR and CDR2 SFDVKD. Trimming took 3 bases from V and 1 from J; bases not matched to a gene: 10. CDR3 in DNA: TGTGCCACCAGTGATCAAACTTTTAGCGGGAGAGGCACAGATACGCAGTATTTT. Protein product: CATSDQTFSGRGTDTQYF.

The chain couples TRBV4-2 to TRBJ2-3; 11 nucleotides align to TRBD2. After removal of 0 bases from V and 6 bases from J, the junction contained 11 bases not matched to a gene. Per the germline V gene, CDR1 is LGHNA and CDR2 is YNFKEQ. The CDR3 has 18 amino acids. The CDR3 loop reads CASSQEALAGGNRDTQYF. CDR3 bases: TGTGCCAGCAGCCAAGAGGCTCTAGCGGGGGGAAACAGGGATACGCAGTATTTT.

V and J are TRBV6-2 or TRBV6-3 and TRBJ2-7, with 8 positions matching TRBD1. V lost 6 bases, J lost 5 bases, and 9 bases stayed unmatched. Per the germline V gene, CDR1 is MNHEY and CDR2 is SVGEGT. CDR3 length: 14 amino acids. The CDR3 region has the DNA TGTGCCAGCAGCACCCGCAGGGGGCAGAACGAGCAGTACGTC. Its protein is CASSTRRGQNEQYV.

In this sample, this clone turned up once. The rearrangement joins TRBV4-1 to TRBJ2-1; 9 nucleotides match TRBD2. Per germline, CDR1 MGHRA and CDR2 YSYEKL. CDR3 length: 15 residues. After removal of 6 bases from V and 2 bases from J, the junction contained 5 bases not matched to a gene. This CDR3 is CASRNSGGTYNEQFF. CDR3 nucleotide sequence: TGCGCCAGCAGGAATAGCGGGGGCACCTACAATGAGCAGTTCTTC.

This clone was seen only once. The rearrangement joins TRBV3-1 (or the pseudogene TRBV3-2) to TRBJ2-1; perhaps TRBD1 as D (5 bases). The CDR3 contains 12 residues. The ends were cut back, 5 bases at V and 10 bases at J, with 12 bases in the middle. CDR1 and CDR2 (germline): LGHDT, YNNKEL (reference sequence). The CDR3 DNA reads TGTGCCAGCAGCGAACGACAGATGGAGCAGTTCTTC. Its protein is CASSERQMEQFF.

The J gene is TRBJ1-3, the V gene TRBV11-3; 8 positions match TRBD1. Trimming removed 4 bases from V and 0 bases from J; junction bases left unmatched: 11. Per germline, CDR1 SGHNT and CDR2 YENEEA. This CDR3 is built from 18 residues. CDR3 DNA sequence: TGTGCCAGCAGCTCCATCCCGGGACAGGATTTCTCTGGAAACACCATATATTTT. Its translation: CASSSIPGQDFSGNTIYF.

The genes are TRBV7-2 and TRBJ2-6, with unresolved D. The germline V gene has CDR1 SGHTA and CDR2 FQGNSA. Trimming stripped 3 bases from V and 0 bases from J, with 6 bases between. The CDR3 is made up of 15 amino acids. The CDR3 here is CASSLAVSGANVLTF. As DNA, the CDR3 is TGTGCCAGCAGCTTGGCGGTCTCTGGGGCCAACGTCCTGACTTTC.

This clone was picked up one time. V and J are TRBV4-3 and TRBJ2-3; TRBD2 aligns across 7 bases. The CDR3 has 15 amino acids. The J segment lost 3 bases and the V segment lost 4 bases, leaving 7 bases of the junction unmatched. Germline lookup yields CDR1 LGHNA and CDR2 YSLEER. CDR3 sequence (DNA): TGCGCCAGCAGCCTGGCGGCGGGGGATACAGATACGCAGTATTTT. This gives the protein CASSLAAGDTDTQYF.